What follows are 14 T cell receptor beta chains derived from one specimen sequenced in a study of shared clonotypes between healthy human individuals. Measured with immunoSEQ multiplex PCR; TCRdb has only the in-frame clones, and not every one. Of approximately 470,000 clones in the sample, approximately 80% were seen once. What was sequenced was PBMCs. The receptors come from a woman between 40 and 55 years old in good health. Some clones in this sample may be carry-over from other donors' samples.

The V and J genes are TRBV30 and TRBJ1-6, with TRBD1 matching 8 bases. Looked up from germline, CDR1 is GTSNPN and CDR2 is SVGIG (reference sequence). The CDR3 sequence is 14 residues long. Unmatched junction bases numbered 8, after V lost 3 bases and J lost 10 bases. This CDR3 is CAWSSGTGASPLHF. CDR3 nucleotides: TGTGCCTGGAGCTCCGGGACAGGTGCGTCACCCCTCCACTTT.

This chain joins TRBV7-2 and TRBJ2-3; 11 bases line up with TRBD2. The germline gives CDR1 SGHTA, CDR2 FQGNSA. The CDR3 length is 15 residues. V was pared by 3 bases and J by 3 bases, with 2 bases of the junction left unmatched. As DNA, the CDR3 is TGTGCCAGCAGCTTTACTAGCGGGAGAACAGATACGCAGTATTTT. Protein: CASSFTSGRTDTQYF. The full variable domain, with the rest looked up from reference TRBV7-2 and TRBJ2-3, is GAGVSQSPSNKVTEKGKDVELRCDPISGHTALYWYRQSLGQGLEFLIYFQGNSAPDKSGLPSDRFSAERTGGSVSTLTIQRTQQEDSAVYLCASSFTSGRTDTQYFGPGTRLTVL.

The chain links TRBV30 to TRBJ2-7; no clear D. V was shortened by 2 bases and J by 0 bases, with 8 bases between the two germline ends. The CDR3 runs 13 residues. Germline CDR1 and CDR2: GTSNPN and SVGIG (reference sequence). Here the CDR3 DNA reads TGTGCCTGGAGTTCCTTCGTCTCCTACGAGCAGTACTTC. Translation: CAWSSFVSYEQYF.

V gene TRBV10-3 combines with J gene TRBJ2-1; 9 nucleotides agree with TRBD1. The CDR3 runs to 16 residues. The V gene end was trimmed by 0 bases and the J gene end by 3 bases; junction bases not matched to a gene: 3. Germline CDR1 and CDR2: ENHRY and SYGVKD. The CDR3 here is CAISESWDRDYNEQFF. DNA for the CDR3: TGTGCCATCAGTGAGTCTTGGGACAGGGACTACAATGAGCAGTTCTTC.

The chain links TRBV5-1 to TRBJ2-3; D unresolved. The CDR3 is made up of 15 amino acids. The V gene's germline CDR1 is SGHRS and CDR2 YFSETQ. Trimming removed 2 bases at V and 2 bases at J, with 12 bases between. CDR3 nucleotides: TGCGCCAGCAGCTTAAACTACTATCCCACAGATACGCAGTATTTT. Residues: CASSLNYYPTDTQYF.

The CDR3 here is CASSTGDAGELFF. The CDR3, as DNA: TGTGCCAGCAGCACAGGGGACGCCGGGGAGCTGTTTTTT. V usage is TRBV10-3 and J usage is TRBJ2-2, with TRBD1 matching 7 bases. V lost 10 bases and J lost 6; bases outside the gene matches: 8. The CDR3 spans 13 residues. Germline values: CDR1 ENHRY, CDR2 SYGVKD.

The genes are TRBV6-4 and TRBJ1-1; 7 bases agree with TRBD1. V gave up 7 bases and J gave up 3 bases; unmatched junction bases: 8. The CDR3 totals 14 residues. CDR1 MRHNA and CDR2 SNTAGT come from the germline V gene. The chain's CDR3 is CASKAEGGYTEAFF. CDR3 nucleotide sequence: TGTGCCAGCAAGGCTGAAGGGGGCTACACTGAAGCTTTCTTT.

The genes are TRBV7-3 and TRBJ2-3; TRBD2 matches 10 bases. Per germline, CDR1 SGHTA and CDR2 FQGTGA. With V trimmed by 3 bases and J by 3 bases, 3 bases remained unmatched. The CDR3 covers 15 residues. The CDR3 region is CASSLERGGTDTQYF. The CDR3 DNA reads as TGTGCCAGCAGCTTGGAGCGGGGGGGTACAGATACGCAGTATTTT.

This sequence joins TRBV29-1 and TRBJ2-3; D may match TRBD1 or TRBD2 (6 bases each). Germline CDR1 reads SQVTM; CDR2 reads ANQGSEA. V dropped 4 bases and J dropped 6 bases, with 11 bases sitting between them. CDR3 size: 12 residues. The CDR3 protein is CSVAGARDTQYF. Here the CDR3 DNA reads TGCAGCGTTGCGGGGGCTCGGGATACGCAGTATTTT.

V usage is TRBV5-4 and J usage is TRBJ2-3; TRBD1 might be the D (6 bases). CDR3 length: 15 residues. The V gene's germline CDR1 is SGHNT and CDR2 YYREEE (reference sequence). V lost 1 base and J 6 bases, leaving 15 bases between the germline ends. CDR3 coding DNA: TGTGCCAGCAGCTTGCACCGACAGGTCGGGGATACGCAGTATTTT. This encodes CASSLHRQVGDTQYF.

The chain has TRBV7-2 and TRBJ2-7; no firm D call. CDR1 SGHTA and CDR2 FQGNSA come from the germline V gene. V lost 10 bases to trimming and J lost 3 bases, with 19 bases between them. The length of the CDR3 is 14 residues. The CDR3: CAIKPEAVFYEQYF. CDR3 nucleotides: TGTGCCATCAAACCCGAGGCAGTCTTCTACGAGCAGTACTTC.

This clone was recorded only once. Here the CDR3 DNA reads TGTGCCAGTAGCATACAGGGGGACCAAGAGACCCAGTACTTC. As protein: CASSIQGDQETQYF. V and J are TRBV19 and TRBJ2-5, with 8 bases aligning to TRBD1. V dropped 6 bases and J dropped 0; count of bases not matched to a gene: 3. CDR1 is LNHDA and CDR2 is SQIVND in the germline V gene (reference sequence). The CDR3 is 14 amino acids.

This clone was seen only a few times. The CDR3 nucleotides read TGTGCCAGAAGCAAGGTACAGGTAGACACCGGGGAGCTGTTTTTT. Translated, it gives CARSKVQVDTGELFF. The chain links TRBV5-3 to TRBJ2-2; weak D call: TRBD1 (5 bases). TRBV5-3 is identified as an open reading frame with a role that is uncertain. V was pared by 4 bases and J by 3 bases, with 13 bases between. This CDR3 region has 15 residues.

The V and J genes are TRBV6-6 and TRBJ2-3; tentatively, D is TRBD2 (5 bases). This CDR3 is built from 12 residues. CDR1 MNHNY and CDR2 SVGAGI come from the germline V gene (reference sequence). The V end lost 6 bases, the J end lost 4 bases, and 8 bases lay between the germline ends. In DNA, the CDR3 is TGTGCCAGCAGAATCGGGGCAGATACGCAGTATTTT. Its translation is CASRIGADTQYF.